The rows below give T cell receptor beta chains drawn from one sample of a study of vaccination effects on CD4 cells after COVID-19. This table comes from immunoSEQ multiplex PCR, and its TCRdb copy is limited to in-frame clones, with some not included. This table holds 50,000 to 60,000 clones, about 78% found once. For these TCRs, the target antigens are not known. Sequencing was performed on CD4+ T cells from PBMCs cultured without peptide, taken after COVID-19 vaccination. All receptors derive from a human donor who received a COVID-19 vaccine. Each CDR3 is given with its conserved first and last residue. A D gene is named only where the DNA matches it firmly. Size tells how often a clone was seen (once, few, many) or the class of an expanded clone, and some rows leave it out.

V gene,clone size,J gene,D gene,CDR3 protein,CDR3 DNA
TRBV18,NA,TRBJ1-1,NA,CASSPLLGLVAFF,TGTGCCAGCTCACCACTGTTGGGTCTGGTAGCTTTCTTT
TRBV3-1/TRBV3-2,NA,TRBJ2-7,NA,CASSPGMTGQYF,TGTGCCAGCAGCCCCGGGATGACGGGGCAGTACTTC
TRBV7-8,NA,TRBJ1-1,NA,CASSPRRHTEAFF,TGTGCCAGCAGCCCCCGTCGGCACACTGAAGCTTTCTTT
TRBV3-1/TRBV3-2,NA,TRBJ1-1,NA,CASSQVEGNTEAFF,TGTGCCAGCAGCCAAGTTGAGGGGAACACTGAAGCTTTCTTT
TRBV19,NA,TRBJ1-5,NA,CASSIGQTKSSHNQPQHF,TGTGCCAGTAGTATTGGCCAAACCAAGTCCTCCCATAATCAGCCCCAGCATTTT
TRBV6-6,NA,TRBJ2-5,TRBD2,CASSLRWVAGGGETQYF,TGTGCCAGCAGTCTCCGTTGGGTAGCGGGGGGTGGAGAGACCCAGTACTTC
TRBV28,once,TRBJ2-1,NA,CASSVANYNEQFF,TGTGCCAGCAGCGTCGCAAACTACAATGAGCAGTTCTTC
TRBV10-3,NA,TRBJ2-1,TRBD2,CAIRPETSGSYNEQFF,TGTGCCATCCGCCCCGAGACTAGCGGGAGTTACAATGAGCAGTTCTTC
TRBV11-2,NA,TRBJ2-1,TRBD1,CASRKPGQGLDEQFF,TGTGCCAGCAGGAAACCGGGACAGGGGTTGGATGAGCAGTTCTTC
TRBV7-9,NA,TRBJ1-6,NA,CASSPNTANSPLHF,TGTGCCAGCAGCCCAAATACGGCTAATTCACCCCTCCACTTT
TRBV4-1,NA,TRBJ1-5,NA,CASSQDLSGGNQPQHF,TGCGCCAGCAGCCAAGATCTATCGGGGGGCAATCAGCCCCAGCATTTT
TRBV5-1,once,TRBJ2-1,TRBD2,CASSFHPSGRSYNEQFF,TGCGCCAGCAGCTTCCATCCTAGCGGGAGGTCTTACAATGAGCAGTTCTTC
TRBV2,NA,TRBJ2-7,NA,CASGRGYEQYF,TGTGCCAGCGGTAGGGGCTACGAGCAGTACTTC
TRBV19,NA,TRBJ2-5,TRBD1,CASSGGRTGRPGTQYF,TGTGCCAGTAGTGGTGGTAGGACAGGTCGGCCAGGGACCCAGTACTTC
TRBV5-5,NA,TRBJ1-1,NA,CASSLGPGNPEAFF,TGTGCCAGCAGCTTGGGACCAGGGAACCCTGAAGCTTTCTTT
TRBV30,NA,TRBJ1-1,NA,CAWSGFTENRRGAFF,TGTGCCTGGAGCGGTTTCACAGAGAACCGTCGAGGAGCTTTCTTT
TRBV25-1,NA,TRBJ2-3,TRBD1,CATPRQGRTDTQYF,TGTGCCACCCCCCGACAGGGGCGCACAGATACGCAGTATTTT
TRBV9,NA,TRBJ1-3,NA,CASSSRSGNTIYF,TGTGCCAGCAGCTCCCGGTCTGGAAACACCATATATTTT
TRBV23-1,NA,TRBJ1-2,NA,CASSQSSDTNYGYTF,TGCGCCAGCAGTCAATCGTCAGACACCAACTATGGCTACACCTTC
TRBV9,few,TRBJ1-2,NA,CASSESTGGGYTF,TGTGCCAGCAGCGAGTCCACGGGTGGGGGCTACACCTTC
TRBV13,NA,TRBJ1-2,NA,CASSLWANYGYTF,TGTGCCAGCAGCTTATGGGCTAACTATGGCTACACCTTC
TRBV5-1,NA,TRBJ1-1,NA,CASSLRGEPPNAEAFF,TGCGCCAGCAGCTTGAGGGGTGAGCCCCCTAACGCTGAAGCTTTCTTT
TRBV12-3/TRBV12-4,few,TRBJ1-5,NA,CASRTSNQPQHF,TGTGCCAGCAGGACGTCGAATCAGCCCCAGCATTTT
TRBV4-1,few,TRBJ1-3,NA,CASSRNGDTIYF,TGCGCCAGCAGCCGGAATGGGGACACCATATATTTT
TRBV9,NA,TRBJ1-2,TRBD1,CASSVGQGDYGYTF,TGTGCCAGCAGCGTGGGACAGGGGGACTATGGCTACACCTTC
TRBV2,NA,TRBJ2-3,NA,CASSPGRRTDTQYF,TGTGCCAGCAGTCCGGGGAGGCGCACAGATACGCAGTATTTT
TRBV3-1/TRBV3-2,NA,TRBJ2-2,NA,CASSRLDRNTGELFF,TGTGCCAGCAGCCGACTAGACCGGAACACCGGGGAGCTGTTTTTT
TRBV5-1,NA,TRBJ2-3,NA,CASSFGEDTQYF,TGCGCCAGCAGCTTCGGAGAAGATACGCAGTATTTT
TRBV5-1,NA,TRBJ2-7,TRBD2,CASSRTSGNYEQYF,TGCGCCAGCAGCCGGACTAGCGGGAACTACGAGCAGTACTTC
TRBV12-3/TRBV12-4,once,TRBJ1-5,NA,CASSTQGPPQHF,TGTGCCAGCAGTACCCAGGGGCCGCCCCAGCATTTT
TRBV28,NA,TRBJ2-5,NA,CASSLLRGGGETQYF,TGTGCCAGCAGTTTATTAAGGGGGGGAGGAGAGACCCAGTACTTC
TRBV18,NA,TRBJ2-7,NA,CASSPPKGNEQYF,TGTGCCAGCTCACCGCCGAAGGGGAACGAGCAGTACTTC
TRBV7-9,NA,TRBJ1-1,TRBD1,CASSLGQGSEAFF,TGTGCCAGCAGCTTAGGACAGGGGTCTGAAGCTTTCTTT
TRBV3-1/TRBV3-2,NA,TRBJ1-1,NA,CASSQGETTEAFF,TGTGCCAGCAGCCAAGGCGAGACGACCGAAGCTTTCTTT
TRBV4-1,few,TRBJ1-5,TRBD1,CASSEGTALNSNQPQHF,TGCGCCAGCAGCGAAGGGACAGCCCTAAATAGCAATCAGCCCCAGCATTTT
TRBV7-2,NA,TRBJ1-5,NA,CASSLGNSNQPQHF,TGTGCCAGCAGCTTAGGTAATAGCAATCAGCCCCAGCATTTT
TRBV28,NA,TRBJ2-7,NA,CASSSMDKISYEQYF,TGTGCCAGCAGTTCAATGGACAAAATCTCCTACGAGCAGTACTTC
TRBV4-2,NA,TRBJ2-4,TRBD2,CASSLGGTSGPDIQYF,TGTGCCAGCAGCCTAGGGGGGACTAGCGGACCGGACATTCAGTACTTC
TRBV7-9,NA,TRBJ1-5,TRBD1,CASSLLGTENSNQPQHF,TGTGCCAGCAGCTTATTGGGGACAGAAAATAGCAATCAGCCCCAGCATTTT
TRBV5-1,few,TRBJ1-3,TRBD1,CASSPGTGTLFSGNTIYF,TGCGCCAGCAGCCCAGGGACAGGGACCCTTTTCTCTGGAAACACCATATATTTT
TRBV7-8,NA,TRBJ1-2,NA,CASSPITTSGYTF,TGTGCCAGCAGCCCTATTACGACCTCGGGGTACACCTTC
TRBV19,NA,TRBJ1-1,TRBD1,CASSMDRAEAFF,TGTGCCAGTAGTATGGACAGGGCCGAAGCTTTCTTT
TRBV2,few,TRBJ1-6,NA,CASNGANSPLHF,TGTGCCAGCAACGGGGCAAATTCACCCCTCCACTTT
TRBV5-6,NA,TRBJ1-2,NA,CASSLDPRTVYGYTF,TGTGCCAGCAGCCTGGACCCGCGCACCGTTTATGGCTACACCTTC
TRBV6-5,once,TRBJ1-2,NA,CASRGDYGYTF,TGTGCCAGCAGGGGGGACTATGGCTACACCTTC
TRBV7-2,NA,TRBJ2-1,NA,CASSFGWFGEQFF,TGTGCCAGCAGCTTCGGCTGGTTTGGTGAGCAGTTCTTC
TRBV5-1,once,TRBJ1-1,NA,CASSLEGIEAFF,TGCGCCAGCAGCTTGGAAGGGATAGAAGCTTTCTTT
TRBV5-4,few,TRBJ1-1,NA,CARAVRTEAFF,TGTGCCAGGGCGGTGAGAACTGAAGCTTTCTTT
TRBV29-1,few,TRBJ2-3,NA,CSVLDGTDTQYF,TGCAGCGTTTTGGACGGGACAGATACGCAGTATTTT
TRBV27,NA,TRBJ2-1,NA,CASSLYGGYNEQFF,TGTGCCAGCAGTTTATATGGGGGCTACAATGAGCAGTTCTTC
TRBV9,once,TRBJ2-3,TRBD2,CASSRTSGGAREDTQYF,TGTGCCAGCTCCAGGACTAGCGGGGGGGCCAGGGAAGATACGCAGTATTTT
TRBV5-1,NA,TRBJ2-2,TRBD1,CASSRDQGAGELFF,TGCGCCAGCAGCAGAGACCAGGGGGCCGGGGAGCTGTTTTTT
TRBV3-1/TRBV3-2,NA,TRBJ1-1,NA,CASSHPQGEAFF,TGTGCCAGCAGCCACCCCCAGGGTGAAGCTTTCTTT
TRBV2,NA,TRBJ1-2,NA,CASSEARSSGGYTF,TGTGCCAGCAGTGAAGCGCGATCCTCGGGGGGCTACACCTTC
TRBV20-1,NA,TRBJ2-7,TRBD1,CSASPGTGIDEQYF,TGCAGTGCTAGTCCCGGGACAGGGATTGACGAGCAGTACTTC
TRBV7-9,NA,TRBJ1-5,NA,CASSLAGGLDIQPQHF,TGTGCCAGCAGCTTAGCGGGGGGCCTGGATATTCAGCCCCAGCATTTT